These 19 T cell receptor beta chains were all obtained from the same sample, sequenced in a study of T cell responses to AZD1222 COVID-19 vaccine. The repertoire was sequenced with immunoSEQ multiplex PCR; TCRdb's copy has only in-frame clones and lacks some. The table shows roughly 160,000 clones, with about 89% occurring only once. Sequenced material: peripheral blood, taken on day 0 of AZD1222 vaccination. These receptor sequences come from an adult in good health.

The genes are TRBV10-3 and TRBJ1-2; TRBD1 aligns across 7 bases. CDR1 ENHRY and CDR2 SYGVKD come from the germline V gene. Trimming removed 7 bases from V and 5 bases from J; junction bases left unmatched: 13. The CDR3 runs 15 residues. Here the CDR3 DNA reads TGTGCCATCACAGGAACAGGGGCGCGAAATTATGGCTACACCTTC. Translating gives CAITGTGARNYGYTF.

The J gene is TRBJ1-5, the V gene TRBV10-3; D is possibly TRBD1 (6 bases). CDR1 and CDR2 from the germline V gene are ENHRY and SYGVKD. The CDR3 is 13 residues long. V lost 9 bases and J lost 3, with 12 bases in between. The CDR3 nucleotides are TGTGCCATTGCCGGGGGGCCCAATCAGCCCCAGCATTTT. It specifies CAIAGGPNQPQHF.

The rearrangement uses TRBV7-6 and TRBJ2-1; 12 bases map to TRBD2. CDR1 is SGHVS, CDR2 FNYEAQ, per germline. V was clipped by 1 base and J by 9 bases; unmatched bases: 7. The CDR3 extends over 16 amino acids. The CDR3 coding sequence is TGTGCCAGCAGCTTAGAGCCCGGACTAGCGGGAAGTGAGCAGTTCTTC. Amino acid sequence: CASSLEPGLAGSEQFF.

The chain links TRBV28 to TRBJ2-3, with TRBD2 as a possible D gene (5 bases). Germline V gives CDR1 MDHEN, CDR2 SYDVKM. Trimming took off 6 bases at V and 4 bases at J, with 11 bases between the two ends. The CDR3 spans 13 residues. CDR3 nucleotides: TGTGCCAGCAGCGGGGAACGGGCAGATACGCAGTATTTT. Its translation is CASSGERADTQYF. The variable domain in full, completed from reference TRBV28 and TRBJ2-3, reads DVKVTQSSRYLVKRTGEKVFLECVQDMDHENMFWYRQDPGLGLRLIYFSYDVKMKEKGDIPEGYSVSREKKERFSLILESASTNQTSMYLCASSGERADTQYFGPGTRLTVL.

The CDR3 protein is CASSLLAHGSPDEQYF. The CDR3 bases are TGTGCCAGCAGTTTATTAGCCCACGGCTCCCCGGACGAGCAGTACTTC. The chain couples TRBV27 to TRBJ2-7, with D uncertain. V was clipped by 1 base and J by 5 bases, with 18 bases between them. CDR3 size: 16 residues. Germline-derived CDR1 and CDR2 are MNHEY and SMNVEV (reference sequence).

The chain couples TRBV28 to TRBJ1-3; the D is unclear. The CDR3 has 13 residues. The germline CDR1 and CDR2 sequences are MDHEN and SYDVKM. The V end lost 8 bases, the J end lost 2 bases, and 10 bases lay between the germline ends. In nucleotides, the CDR3 is TGTGCCAGCCGGGTAGCAGCTGGAAACACCATATATTTT. Its translation is CASRVAAGNTIYF. The entire variable domain, with the rest obtained from reference TRBV28 and TRBJ1-3, is as follows: DVKVTQSSRYLVKRTGEKVFLECVQDMDHENMFWYRQDPGLGLRLIYFSYDVKMKEKGDIPEGYSVSREKKERFSLILESASTNQTSMYLCASRVAAGNTIYFGEGSWLTVV.

The table lists this clone with a count of one. This rearrangement joins TRBV6-5 to TRBJ2-5; D is tentatively TRBD1 or TRBD2 (5 bases each). The germline gives CDR1 MNHEY, CDR2 SVGAGI. The CDR3 spans 12 residues. Trimming took off 5 bases at V and 7 bases at J, with 11 bases between the two ends. CDR3 amino acids: CASSRAGGTQYF. DNA for the CDR3: TGTGCCAGCAGTCGGGCTGGGGGGACCCAGTACTTC.

This chain links TRBV7-2 with TRBJ2-7; 7 bases line up with TRBD1. The CDR3 runs 15 residues. CDR1 and CDR2 from the germline V gene are SGHTA and FQGNSA. V lost 3 bases and J lost 3; bases outside the gene matches: 8. The DNA of the CDR3 is TGTGCCAGCAGCTTCGACAGGGCAATGCTCTACGAGCAGTACTTC. Protein sequence: CASSFDRAMLYEQYF.

The CDR3 nucleotides read TGTGCCAGCAGCTTAGTTTCTGGGAGCAATCAGCCCCAGCATTTT. Translation: CASSLVSGSNQPQHF. The J gene is TRBJ1-5, the V gene TRBV7-2; no firm D call. Trimming removed 1 base at V and 1 base at J, with 8 bases between. CDR1 and CDR2 (germline): SGHTA, FQGNSA. CDR3 size: 15 residues.

V usage is TRBV4-3 and J usage is TRBJ1-1; no clear D gene. Germline V gene data show CDR1 as LGHNA and CDR2 as YSLEER. The CDR3 is made up of 13 amino acids. Trimming took 6 bases from V and 0 from J, leaving 8 bases between them. CDR3 sequence: CASSPQVNTEAFF. The CDR3 DNA follows: TGCGCCAGCAGTCCGCAGGTGAACACTGAAGCTTTCTTT.

This chain links TRBV20-1 with TRBJ2-7; unclear D gene. Germline CDR1 is DFQATT and CDR2 is SNEGSKA (reference sequence). Trimming removed 3 bases at V and 3 bases at J, with 12 bases between. The CDR3 has 13 amino acids. The CDR3 spells CSASASSYYEQYF. DNA of the CDR3: TGCAGTGCTAGTGCTAGTTCGTACTACGAGCAGTACTTC.

This clone was observed a few times. The rearrangement joins TRBV5-1 to TRBJ1-2; possible D gene TRBD1, 6 bases. This CDR3 has 13 residues. Germline CDR1 and CDR2: SGHRS and YFSETQ. Trimming removed 2 bases from V and 6 bases from J, with 11 bases in between. The CDR3 region has the DNA TGCGCCAGCAGCTTCCAGTCAGGGGATGGCTACACCTTC. Protein sequence: CASSFQSGDGYTF. The complete variable domain, with remaining parts taken from reference TRBV5-1 and TRBJ1-2, reads KAGVTQTPRYLIKTRGQQVTLSCSPISGHRSVSWYQQTPGQGLQFLFEYFSETQRNKGNFPGRFSGRQFSNSRSEMNVSTLELGDSALYLCASSFQSGDGYTFGSGTRLTVV.

This clone occurred a few times. V is TRBV6-5 and J is TRBJ1-2, with 7 positions matching TRBD1. Germline V gene sequence: CDR1 MNHEY, CDR2 SVGAGI. CDR3 length: 14 amino acids. The junction had 9 bases not matched to a gene; V was cut back by 5 bases and J by 6 bases. The CDR3 coding sequence is TGTGCCAGCAGTCTTTGGCAGGGGGAGAATGGCTACACCTTC. Amino acids: CASSLWQGENGYTF.

The chain couples TRBV12-3 or TRBV12-4 to TRBJ1-1; no clear D. This CDR3 spans 12 amino acids. Trimming removed 2 bases from V and 5 bases from J, with 6 bases in between. This CDR3 is CASSLRRTEAFF. The CDR3, as DNA: TGTGCCAGCAGTTTAAGGCGGACTGAAGCTTTCTTT.

CDR3 bases: TGTGCCAGCAGCTTATCAGGGTTCACAGATACGCAGTATTTT. Its translation is CASSLSGFTDTQYF. V and J are TRBV7-2 and TRBJ2-3; the D gene is possibly TRBD1 (5 bases). Trimming left V 2 bases short and J 2 bases short, with 8 bases between. The V gene's germline CDR1 is SGHTA and CDR2 FQGNSA. The CDR3 has 14 residues.

The V and J genes are TRBV14 and TRBJ2-1; TRBD2 matches 7 bases. With V trimmed by 4 bases and J by 7 bases, 10 bases remained unmatched. CDR1 is SGHDN, CDR2 FVKESK, per germline. The CDR3 runs to 15 residues. CDR3 amino acids: CASSLRRGEGNEQFF. The CDR3 DNA reads TGTGCCAGCAGCCTCCGTCGGGGGGAAGGGAATGAGCAGTTCTTC. The complete variable domain, with remaining parts taken from reference TRBV14 and TRBJ2-1, reads EAGVTQFPSHSVIEKGQTVTLRCDPISGHDNLYWYRRVMGKEIKFLLHFVKESKQDESGMPNNRFLAERTGGTYSTLKVQPAELEDSGVYFCASSLRRGEGNEQFFGPGTRLTVL.

As to this clone: The junction does not match germline at one end; this may be a read error. The chain employs TRBV6-2 or TRBV6-3 and TRBJ2-1; 15 nucleotides agree with TRBD2. This CDR3 is built from 15 residues. Germline V gives CDR1 MNHEY, CDR2 SVGEGT. The CDR3: CASSYSRTSGGAQIF. CDR3 nucleotides: TGTGCCAGCAGTTACTCCCGGACTAGCGGGGGGGCACAGATCTTC.

The genes are TRBV30 and TRBJ1-1, with D maybe TRBD1 (5 bases). The CDR3 covers 15 residues. In germline, CDR1 is GTSNPN, CDR2 SVGIG (reference sequence). Trimming pared 0 bases from V and 0 bases from J, leaving 11 bases between. This CDR3 reads CAWSVPEGLNTEAFF. The DNA for the CDR3 is TGTGCCTGGAGTGTACCGGAGGGGCTGAACACTGAAGCTTTCTTT. Variable domain in full (rest from reference TRBV30 and TRBJ1-1): SQTIHQWPATLVQPVGSPLSLECTVEGTSNPNLYWYRQAAGRGLQLLFYSVGIGQISSEVPQNLSASRPQDRQFILSSKKLLLSDSGFYLCAWSVPEGLNTEAFFGQGTRLTVV.

J is TRBJ2-1 and V is TRBV28; D not resolved. V lost 5 bases, J lost 4 bases, and 9 bases lay in between. CDR3 length: 13 amino acids. CDR1 is MDHEN and CDR2 is SYDVKM in the germline V gene. In nucleotides, the CDR3 is TGTGCCAGCAGTCCCCCTTCGTACAATGAGCAGTTCTTC. As protein: CASSPPSYNEQFF.